A selection of T cell receptor beta chains follows, all from one sample in a study of T-cell reconstitution after alpha-beta-depleted transplantation in children. Using its own MiXCR run on the PCR reads, TCRdb lists one record per CDR3 protein. This repertoire shows around 340,000 distinct CDR3 sequences, about 14% found once; its top ten account for 3.5% to 4.5%. The sample in question was PBMCs, obtained from the stem cell graft. These receptors came from a human donor who donated a stem cell graft to a child with Fanconi anemia. Both conserved end residues are part of each CDR3. The order of the fields is J gene, V gene, clone size, D gene, CDR3 DNA, CDR3 protein. A D gene is named only where the DNA matches it firmly. A row's size may be missing; if present it is once, few, many or a size class.

j_call: TRBJ1-6; v_call: TRBV19; clone_size: -; d_call: -; cdr3_nt: TGTGCCAGTAGTTTCCAGGGTGGATCACCCCTCCACTTT; cdr3_aa: CASSFQGGSPLHF
j_call: TRBJ1-2; v_call: TRBV5-1; clone_size: few; d_call: -; cdr3_nt: TGCGCCAGCAGCTTGGAGGCGATTCAGGCTGGCTACACCTTC; cdr3_aa: CASSLEAIQAGYTF
j_call: TRBJ1-2; v_call: TRBV29-1; clone_size: -; d_call: TRBD1; cdr3_nt: TGCAGCGCCGGGACAGGGGGATCCTATGGCTACACCTTC; cdr3_aa: CSAGTGGSYGYTF
j_call: TRBJ2-1; v_call: TRBV12-3/TRBV12-4; clone_size: many; d_call: -; cdr3_nt: TGTGCCAGCAGCCTGAGCGGTGAGCAGTTCTTC; cdr3_aa: CASSLSGEQFF
j_call: TRBJ2-1; v_call: TRBV11-1; clone_size: many; d_call: -; cdr3_nt: TGTGCCAGCAGGAAAGGGTTGGAACTTCACAATGAGCAGTTCTTC; cdr3_aa: CASRKGLELHNEQFF
j_call: TRBJ1-2; v_call: TRBV29-1; clone_size: -; d_call: TRBD1; cdr3_nt: TGCAGCGTTGAAGGACAGGGCGTGGGTGGCTACACCTTC; cdr3_aa: CSVEGQGVGGYTF
j_call: TRBJ2-4; v_call: TRBV7-2; clone_size: few; d_call: -; cdr3_nt: TGTGCCAGCAGCGCTCACCGGGACGGGAAAAACATTCAGTACTTC; cdr3_aa: CASSAHRDGKNIQYF
j_call: TRBJ2-3; v_call: TRBV7-9; clone_size: -; d_call: -; cdr3_nt: TGTGCCAGCAGCTTAGGGGGGCCCGTTACGCAGTATTTT; cdr3_aa: CASSLGGPVTQYF
j_call: TRBJ1-3; v_call: TRBV6-5; clone_size: -; d_call: -; cdr3_nt: TGTGCCAGCAGGGGCCGCATATCCGGAAACACCATATATTTT; cdr3_aa: CASRGRISGNTIYF
j_call: TRBJ2-3; v_call: TRBV5-1; clone_size: -; d_call: -; cdr3_nt: TGCGCCAGCAGCGCCAGGGGTGGCGATACGCAGTATTTT; cdr3_aa: CASSARGGDTQYF
j_call: TRBJ2-2; v_call: TRBV9; clone_size: many; d_call: TRBD1; cdr3_nt: TGTGCCAGCAGCGTAGAGGGGGCGCAGATCGGGGAGCTGTTTTTT; cdr3_aa: CASSVEGAQIGELFF
j_call: TRBJ1-5; v_call: TRBV2; clone_size: -; d_call: -; cdr3_nt: TGTGCCAGCAGTGAAGGGGGAAGTTGGGATCAGCCCCAGCATTTT; cdr3_aa: CASSEGGSWDQPQHF
j_call: TRBJ2-7; v_call: TRBV9; clone_size: -; d_call: TRBD1; cdr3_nt: TGTGCCAGCAGCAACCAGGGGGCGGACGAGCAGTACTTC; cdr3_aa: CASSNQGADEQYF
j_call: TRBJ2-1; v_call: TRBV7-8; clone_size: -; d_call: -; cdr3_nt: TGTGCCAGCAGCTTCTATGGTGAGCAGTTCTTC; cdr3_aa: CASSFYGEQFF
j_call: TRBJ2-3; v_call: TRBV5-1; clone_size: few; d_call: -; cdr3_nt: TGCGCCAGCAGCTTGGTTGGATCCTACACAGATACGCAGTATTTT; cdr3_aa: CASSLVGSYTDTQYF
j_call: TRBJ1-2; v_call: TRBV27; clone_size: -; d_call: TRBD1; cdr3_nt: TGTGCCAGCAGTTTATGGGCAGGGGGTGATCATGGCTACACCTTC; cdr3_aa: CASSLWAGGDHGYTF
j_call: TRBJ1-1; v_call: TRBV4-3; clone_size: many; d_call: -; cdr3_nt: TGCGCCAGCAGCCAAGAGCGGTTCATGAACACTGAAGCTTTCTTT; cdr3_aa: CASSQERFMNTEAFF
j_call: TRBJ1-2; v_call: TRBV20-1; clone_size: -; d_call: -; cdr3_nt: TGCAGTGTTCCCGGGGCTGGCTATGGCTACACCTTC; cdr3_aa: CSVPGAGYGYTF
j_call: TRBJ1-1; v_call: TRBV5-1; clone_size: few; d_call: -; cdr3_nt: TGCGCCAGCAGCTTGGTTACAGGGTCGGGCACTGAAGCTTTCTTT; cdr3_aa: CASSLVTGSGTEAFF
j_call: TRBJ2-3; v_call: TRBV7-3; clone_size: few; d_call: TRBD2; cdr3_nt: TGTGCCAGCAGTTTCGGGACTAGCGGGGTCACAGATACGCAGTATTTT; cdr3_aa: CASSFGTSGVTDTQYF
j_call: TRBJ2-7; v_call: TRBV12-5; clone_size: -; d_call: TRBD1; cdr3_nt: TGTGCTAGTGGTTTGGTAGGACAGGGTTACGAGCAGTACTTC; cdr3_aa: CASGLVGQGYEQYF
j_call: TRBJ2-5; v_call: TRBV28; clone_size: -; d_call: -; cdr3_nt: TGTGCCAGCAGTTCCCCGGCGGGGAGGCAACAGACCCAGTACTTC; cdr3_aa: CASSSPAGRQQTQYF
j_call: TRBJ2-6; v_call: TRBV20-1; clone_size: few; d_call: -; cdr3_nt: TGCAGTGCTAGCTTGGTGGGGTCTGGGGCCAACGTCCTGACTTTC; cdr3_aa: CSASLVGSGANVLTF
j_call: TRBJ1-1; v_call: TRBV7-9; clone_size: -; d_call: -; cdr3_nt: TGTGCCAACAGCTTAGGAACCTTGAACACTGAAGCTTTCTTT; cdr3_aa: CANSLGTLNTEAFF
j_call: TRBJ2-5; v_call: TRBV5-1; clone_size: many; d_call: -; cdr3_nt: TGCGCCAGCAGCGGGGACCTGGGGGAAGAGACCCAGTACTTC; cdr3_aa: CASSGDLGEETQYF
j_call: TRBJ2-4; v_call: TRBV5-1; clone_size: few; d_call: -; cdr3_nt: TGCGCCAGCAGCCTGGGAGGACCCAAAAACATTCAGTACTTC; cdr3_aa: CASSLGGPKNIQYF
j_call: TRBJ2-1; v_call: TRBV5-1; clone_size: -; d_call: -; cdr3_nt: TGCGCCAGCAGCTTAGATAATAAGCGGTACAATGAGCAGTTCTTC; cdr3_aa: CASSLDNKRYNEQFF
j_call: TRBJ1-2; v_call: TRBV5-1; clone_size: -; d_call: TRBD1; cdr3_nt: TGCGCCAGCAGCCGCGGGACAGGTCTTAACTATGGCTACACCTTC; cdr3_aa: CASSRGTGLNYGYTF
j_call: TRBJ1-4; v_call: TRBV12-3/TRBV12-4; clone_size: many; d_call: -; cdr3_nt: TGTGCCAGCAGTTTTGACTTACGCAATGAAAAACTGTTTTTT; cdr3_aa: CASSFDLRNEKLFF
j_call: TRBJ2-4; v_call: TRBV4-3; clone_size: -; d_call: -; cdr3_nt: TGCGCCAGCAGCCAAGACTCAGGGGCCTACAAAAACATTCAGTACTTC; cdr3_aa: CASSQDSGAYKNIQYF
j_call: TRBJ2-2; v_call: TRBV7-6; clone_size: few; d_call: -; cdr3_nt: TGTGCCAGCAGCTTAGTTGCCAACGCTCACAACACCGGGGAGCTGTTTTTT; cdr3_aa: CASSLVANAHNTGELFF
j_call: TRBJ2-1; v_call: TRBV7-9; clone_size: -; d_call: TRBD2; cdr3_nt: TGTGCCAGCAGCTTAGATGCTAGCGGGGACAATGAGCAGTTCTTC; cdr3_aa: CASSLDASGDNEQFF
j_call: TRBJ1-5; v_call: TRBV12-3/TRBV12-4; clone_size: -; d_call: TRBD1; cdr3_nt: TGTGCCAGCAGTTTGGGGACAGGGCAACAGCCCCAGCATTTT; cdr3_aa: CASSLGTGQQPQHF
j_call: TRBJ1-3; v_call: TRBV12-3/TRBV12-4; clone_size: many; d_call: -; cdr3_nt: TGTGCCAGCATCTTCGGGGGAGGAGGTGGAAACACCATATATTTT; cdr3_aa: CASIFGGGGGNTIYF
j_call: TRBJ1-2; v_call: TRBV5-1; clone_size: few; d_call: -; cdr3_nt: TGCGCCAGCAGCCCCTCCGGGCATGGCTACACCTTC; cdr3_aa: CASSPSGHGYTF
j_call: TRBJ1-2; v_call: TRBV29-1; clone_size: -; d_call: TRBD1; cdr3_nt: TGCAGCGTGGGGACAGGGGCTGGTGGCTACACCTTC; cdr3_aa: CSVGTGAGGYTF
j_call: TRBJ2-2; v_call: TRBV4-3; clone_size: -; d_call: -; cdr3_nt: TGCGCCAGCAGCCAGGTACAGGGAGTTTCCGGGGAGCTGTTTTTT; cdr3_aa: CASSQVQGVSGELFF
j_call: TRBJ1-6; v_call: TRBV3-1; clone_size: -; d_call: -; cdr3_nt: TGTGCCAGCAGCCGAGATAATTCACCCCTCCACTTT; cdr3_aa: CASSRDNSPLHF
j_call: TRBJ2-5; v_call: TRBV12-3/TRBV12-4; clone_size: few; d_call: -; cdr3_nt: TGTGCCAGCAGTTTATCCGATGGAGGGCCTACGGAGACCCAGTACTTC; cdr3_aa: CASSLSDGGPTETQYF
j_call: TRBJ1-1; v_call: TRBV6-5; clone_size: few; d_call: -; cdr3_nt: TGTGCCAGCAGTTGGCGGGGTTATACTGAAGCTTTCTTT; cdr3_aa: CASSWRGYTEAFF
j_call: TRBJ2-4; v_call: TRBV12-3/TRBV12-4; clone_size: -; d_call: -; cdr3_nt: TGTGCCAGCAGCCGCACGGGGGCCAAAAACATTCAGTACTTC; cdr3_aa: CASSRTGAKNIQYF
j_call: TRBJ2-3; v_call: TRBV4-2; clone_size: few; d_call: -; cdr3_nt: TGTGCCAGCAGCCAAGACGTCGGGACAGATACGCAGTATTTT; cdr3_aa: CASSQDVGTDTQYF
j_call: TRBJ1-5; v_call: TRBV6-5; clone_size: -; d_call: -; cdr3_nt: TGTGCCAGCAGCCCCCTTAGGACTAATAGCAATCAGCCCCAGCATTTT; cdr3_aa: CASSPLRTNSNQPQHF
j_call: TRBJ1-1; v_call: TRBV5-8; clone_size: many; d_call: -; cdr3_nt: TGTGCCAGCAGCTTGTCACGTTGGACAGAAGCTTTCTTT; cdr3_aa: CASSLSRWTEAFF
j_call: TRBJ2-3; v_call: TRBV2; clone_size: few; d_call: TRBD1; cdr3_nt: TGTGCCAGCGGAGGACGGACAGGGACAGATACGCAGTATTTT; cdr3_aa: CASGGRTGTDTQYF
j_call: TRBJ2-2; v_call: TRBV4-2; clone_size: -; d_call: -; cdr3_nt: TGTGCCAGCAGCCAAGGAGAGACCACCGGGGAGCTGTTTTTT; cdr3_aa: CASSQGETTGELFF
j_call: TRBJ2-1; v_call: TRBV12-3/TRBV12-4; clone_size: many; d_call: TRBD2; cdr3_nt: TGTGCCAGCAGTTCCTGGGACTATACCTACAATGAGCAGTTCTTC; cdr3_aa: CASSSWDYTYNEQFF
j_call: TRBJ1-1; v_call: TRBV30; clone_size: -; d_call: -; cdr3_nt: TGTGCCTGGAGGACGAACTTAGGCACTGAAGCTTTCTTT; cdr3_aa: CAWRTNLGTEAFF
j_call: TRBJ1-1; v_call: TRBV5-4; clone_size: -; d_call: TRBD1; cdr3_nt: TGTGCCAGCAGCAGCGGACAGGGTTTTACTGAAGCTTTCTTT; cdr3_aa: CASSSGQGFTEAFF
j_call: TRBJ1-3; v_call: TRBV20-1; clone_size: -; d_call: -; cdr3_nt: TGCAGTGCTAGAATCGGAGACACCATATATTTT; cdr3_aa: CSARIGDTIYF
j_call: TRBJ2-3; v_call: TRBV5-1; clone_size: many; d_call: TRBD1; cdr3_nt: TGCGCCTCTCACCCGGGACAGGTAAAAGATACGCAGTATTTT; cdr3_aa: CASHPGQVKDTQYF
j_call: TRBJ2-6; v_call: TRBV7-2; clone_size: -; d_call: -; cdr3_nt: TGTGCCAGCAGCCTGGGGCCTCCCCCGTCTGGGGCCAACGTCCTGACTTTC; cdr3_aa: CASSLGPPPSGANVLTF
j_call: TRBJ2-2; v_call: TRBV11-2; clone_size: -; d_call: -; cdr3_nt: TGTGCCAGCAGCTCCCAGCCTCGCGGTCAGAACACCGGGGAGCTGTTTTTT; cdr3_aa: CASSSQPRGQNTGELFF
j_call: TRBJ2-3; v_call: TRBV2; clone_size: -; d_call: TRBD2; cdr3_nt: TGTGCCAGCTTAGAAGCGGGGAGCACAGATACGCAGTATTTT; cdr3_aa: CASLEAGSTDTQYF
j_call: TRBJ1-2; v_call: TRBV4-1; clone_size: few; d_call: -; cdr3_nt: TGCGCCAGCAGCCAGGAAGCACGCTCGTTACCGGGGGGCTACACCTTC; cdr3_aa: CASSQEARSLPGGYTF
j_call: TRBJ1-1; v_call: TRBV7-9; clone_size: few; d_call: TRBD1; cdr3_nt: TGTGCCAGCAGCTTGGGGGGACAGAATGAAGCTTTCTTT; cdr3_aa: CASSLGGQNEAFF
j_call: TRBJ1-1; v_call: TRBV20-1; clone_size: many; d_call: -; cdr3_nt: TGCAGTGCTCTAGGGAACCGGAACACTGAAGCTTTCTTT; cdr3_aa: CSALGNRNTEAFF